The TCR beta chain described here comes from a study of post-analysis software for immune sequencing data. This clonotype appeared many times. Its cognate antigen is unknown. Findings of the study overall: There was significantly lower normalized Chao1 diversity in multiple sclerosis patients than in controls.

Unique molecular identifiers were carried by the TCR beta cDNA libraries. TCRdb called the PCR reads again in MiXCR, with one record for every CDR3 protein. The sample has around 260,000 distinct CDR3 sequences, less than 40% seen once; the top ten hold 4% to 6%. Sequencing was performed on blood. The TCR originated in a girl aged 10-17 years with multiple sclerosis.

CDR3 DNA: TGTGCCAGCACGCCGGACGCCGGAGGCCGCTCCACTGAAGCTTTCTTT. Protein sequence: CASTPDAGGRSTEAFF. The genes are TRBV6-1 and TRBJ1-1, with D unresolved. Germline V gene sequence: CDR1 MNHNS, CDR2 SASEGT. The length of the CDR3 is 16 residues. V lost 7 bases to trimming and J lost 4 bases, with 22 bases between them.